The present T cell receptor beta chain was sequenced within a study of blood T cells in healthy people across ages. Study results and caveats: Per-million-T-cell TCR beta diversity fell roughly linearly with age.

As to this clonotype: The antigen is not known.

Through a sample-barcoded 5' primer and a J-beta primer mix, a second PCR was run for about 6 to 11 cycles. No fewer than 3 million CDR3-containing paired-end reads came from each sample. TCRdb processed the 5' RACE reads anew with MiXCR; each CDR3 protein has one entry. Here the sample spans 890,000 or so distinct CDR3 sequences, 62% being singletons. The germline V and J ends were trimmed by 7 bases and 0 bases, with 12 bases remaining between them. Looked up from germline, CDR1 is SGHAT and CDR2 is FQNNGV. CDR3 length: 14 amino acids. The receptor was isolated from a man under 40 in good health. This chain links TRBV11-2 with TRBJ2-5, with D possibly being TRBD2 (6 bases). The sequenced material came from blood. This CDR3 reads CASTLAKYQETQYF. The DNA of the CDR3 is TGTGCCAGCACCCTAGCGAAGTACCAAGAGACCCAGTACTTC. The whole variable domain, filled in from reference TRBV11-2 and TRBJ2-5, reads EAGVAQSPRYKIIEKRQSVAFWCNPISGHATLYWYQQILGQGPKLLIQFQNNGVVDDSQLPKDRFSAERLKGVDSTLKIQPAKLEDSAVYLCASTLAKYQETQYFGPGTRLLVL.